The clone carrying this TCR beta chain has only one observation. This specimen comes from a study of blood T cell repertoires in COVID-19. As processed by the authors: Scientists estimated how many nucleated cells there were by amplifying reference gene primers. Profiling relied on immunoSEQ multiplex PCR, and the TCRdb table lists in-frame clones only, not all of them. The V and J calls and clone size are taken from that table; D and trimming were inferred from the DNA. The table includes tens of thousands of clones, approximately 91% detected once. Material for sequencing was peripheral blood. The receptor was isolated from a man in his 60s with active COVID-19.

CDR3 residues: CASSQGQGRGNTEAFF. Here the CDR3 DNA reads TGTGCCAGCAGCCAAGGTCAGGGGCGAGGGAACACTGAAGCTTTCTTT. J is TRBJ1-1 and V is TRBV7-8; a possible D gene is TRBD1 (6 bases). V lost 5 bases and J lost 1, with 17 bases in between. From germline, CDR1 is SGHVS and CDR2 FQNEAQ. This CDR3 contains 16 residues.